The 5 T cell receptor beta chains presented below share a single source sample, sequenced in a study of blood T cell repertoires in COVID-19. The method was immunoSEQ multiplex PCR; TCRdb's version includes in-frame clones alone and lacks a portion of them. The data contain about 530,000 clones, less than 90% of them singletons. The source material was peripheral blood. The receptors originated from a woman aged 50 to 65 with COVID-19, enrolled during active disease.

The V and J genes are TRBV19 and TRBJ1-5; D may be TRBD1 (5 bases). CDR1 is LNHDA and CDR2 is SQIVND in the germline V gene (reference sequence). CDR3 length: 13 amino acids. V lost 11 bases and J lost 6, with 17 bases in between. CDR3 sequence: CAGALRRGQPQHF. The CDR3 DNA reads TGTGCCGGGGCATTGAGGCGGGGTCAGCCCCAGCATTTT.

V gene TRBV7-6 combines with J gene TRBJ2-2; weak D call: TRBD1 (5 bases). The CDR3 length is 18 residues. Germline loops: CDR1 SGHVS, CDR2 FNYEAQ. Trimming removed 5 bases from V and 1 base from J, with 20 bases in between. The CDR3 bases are TGTGCCAGCAGCAGGAACCCGCCTAAGACAGAGAACACCGGGGAGCTGTTTTTT. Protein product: CASSRNPPKTENTGELFF.

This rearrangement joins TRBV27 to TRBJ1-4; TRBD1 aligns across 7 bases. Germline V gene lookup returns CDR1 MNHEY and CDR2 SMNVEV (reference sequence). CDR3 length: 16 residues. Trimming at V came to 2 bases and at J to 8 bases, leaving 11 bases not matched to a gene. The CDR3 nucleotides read TGTGCCAGCAGTTTAAGTAGAGGGACAGAATCCGAAAAACTGTTTTTT. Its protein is CASSLSRGTESEKLFF.

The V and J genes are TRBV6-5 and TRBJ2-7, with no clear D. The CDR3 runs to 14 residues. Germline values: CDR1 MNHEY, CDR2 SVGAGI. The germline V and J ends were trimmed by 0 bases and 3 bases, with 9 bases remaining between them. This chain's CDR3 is CASSYSQLNYEQYF. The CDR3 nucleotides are TGTGCCAGCAGTTACTCCCAGTTAAACTACGAGCAGTACTTC.

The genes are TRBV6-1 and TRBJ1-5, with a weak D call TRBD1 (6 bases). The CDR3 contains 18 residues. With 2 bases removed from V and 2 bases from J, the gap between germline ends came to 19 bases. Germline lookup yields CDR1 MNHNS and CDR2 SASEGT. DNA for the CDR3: TGTGCCAGCAGTGAAATGATTGGGGGGGGCGGGGGCAATCAGCCCCAGCATTTT. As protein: CASSEMIGGGGGNQPQHF.